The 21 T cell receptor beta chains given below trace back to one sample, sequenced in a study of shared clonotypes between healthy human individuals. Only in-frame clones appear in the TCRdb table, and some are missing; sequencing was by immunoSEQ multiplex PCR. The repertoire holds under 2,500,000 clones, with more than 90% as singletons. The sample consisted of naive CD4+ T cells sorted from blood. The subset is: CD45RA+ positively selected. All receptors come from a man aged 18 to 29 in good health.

CDR3 DNA sequence: TGCAGCGTCGCCGGGACAGGGGGCATGAACACTGAAGCTTTCTTT. Residues: CSVAGTGGMNTEAFF. This chain joins TRBV29-1 and TRBJ1-1, with 12 bases lining up with TRBD1. The CDR3 has 15 amino acids. Trimming cost V 6 bases and J 0 bases; bases outside gene matches: 5. The germline V gene encodes CDR1 SQVTM and CDR2 ANQGSEA.

For the CDR3, the DNA is TGTGCCAGCACTCGGGCGGTGGGGTACTATGGCTACACCTTC. Translating it yields CASTRAVGYYGYTF. The chain is built from TRBV6-1 and TRBJ1-2; unclear D gene. The CDR3 has 14 amino acids. Germline CDR1 reads MNHNS; CDR2 reads SASEGT. Trimming pared 7 bases from V and 3 bases from J, leaving 15 bases between.

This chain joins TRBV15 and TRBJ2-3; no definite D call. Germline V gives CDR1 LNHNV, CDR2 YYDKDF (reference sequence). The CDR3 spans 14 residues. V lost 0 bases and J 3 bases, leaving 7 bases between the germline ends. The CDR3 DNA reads TGTGCCACCAGCAGAGATTTGATTACAGATACGCAGTATTTT. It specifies CATSRDLITDTQYF.

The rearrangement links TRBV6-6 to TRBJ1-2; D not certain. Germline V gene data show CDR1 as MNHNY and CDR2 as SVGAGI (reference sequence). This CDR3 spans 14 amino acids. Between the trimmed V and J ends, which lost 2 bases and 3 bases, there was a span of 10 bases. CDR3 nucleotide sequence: TGTGCCAGCAGTTACAGAGGCGAGTACTATGGCTACACCTTC. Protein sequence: CASSYRGEYYGYTF.

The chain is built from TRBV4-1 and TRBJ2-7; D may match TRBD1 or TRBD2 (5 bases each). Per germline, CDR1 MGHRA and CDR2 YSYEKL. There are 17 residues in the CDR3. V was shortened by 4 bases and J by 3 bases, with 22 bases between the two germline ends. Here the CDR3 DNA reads TGCGCCAGCAGCCCGTTGGGGGTACCAAGGGCAGACTACGAGCAGTACTTC. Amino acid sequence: CASSPLGVPRADYEQYF.

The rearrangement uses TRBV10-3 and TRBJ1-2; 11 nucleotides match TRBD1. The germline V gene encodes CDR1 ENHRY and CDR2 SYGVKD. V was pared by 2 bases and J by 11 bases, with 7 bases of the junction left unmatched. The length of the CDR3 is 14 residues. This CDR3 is CAISEPGQGDYYTF. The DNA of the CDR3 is TGTGCCATCAGTGAGCCGGGACAGGGGGATTATTACACCTTC.

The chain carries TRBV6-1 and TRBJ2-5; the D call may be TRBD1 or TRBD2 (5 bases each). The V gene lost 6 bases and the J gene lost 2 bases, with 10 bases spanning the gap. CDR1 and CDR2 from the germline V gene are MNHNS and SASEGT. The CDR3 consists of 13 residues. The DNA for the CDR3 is TGTGCCAGCAGGATGGGGGTACAAGAGACCCAGTACTTC. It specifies CASRMGVQETQYF.

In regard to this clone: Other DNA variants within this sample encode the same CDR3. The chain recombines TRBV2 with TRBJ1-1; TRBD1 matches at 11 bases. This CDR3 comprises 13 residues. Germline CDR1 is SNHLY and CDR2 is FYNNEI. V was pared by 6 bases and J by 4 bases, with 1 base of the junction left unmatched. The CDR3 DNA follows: TGTGCCAGCAGGGGACAGGGGGTCACTGAAGCTTTCTTT. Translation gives CASRGQGVTEAFF. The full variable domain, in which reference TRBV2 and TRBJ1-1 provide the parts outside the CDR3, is EPEVTQTPSHQVTQMGQEVILRCVPISNHLYFYWYRQILGQKVEFLVSFYNNEISEKSEIFDDQFSVERPDGSNFTLKIRSTKLEDSAMYFCASRGQGVTEAFFGQGTRLTVV.

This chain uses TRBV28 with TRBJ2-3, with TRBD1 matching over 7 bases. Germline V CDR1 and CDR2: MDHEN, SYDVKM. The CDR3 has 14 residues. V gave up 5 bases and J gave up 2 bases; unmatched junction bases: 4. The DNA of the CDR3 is TGTGCCAGCAGTCCAGACAGGGTCACAGATACGCAGTATTTT. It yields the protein CASSPDRVTDTQYF.

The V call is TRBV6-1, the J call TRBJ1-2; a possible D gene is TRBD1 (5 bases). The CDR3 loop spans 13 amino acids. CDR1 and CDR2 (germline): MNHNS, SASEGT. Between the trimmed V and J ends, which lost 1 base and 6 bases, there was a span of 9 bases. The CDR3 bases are TGTGCCAGCAGTGAAGGACAGATGGATGGCTACACCTTC. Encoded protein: CASSEGQMDGYTF.

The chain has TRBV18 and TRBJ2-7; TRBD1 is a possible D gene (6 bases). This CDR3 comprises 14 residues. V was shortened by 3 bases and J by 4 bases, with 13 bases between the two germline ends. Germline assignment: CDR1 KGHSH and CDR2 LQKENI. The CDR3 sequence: CASSPLRDIYEQYF. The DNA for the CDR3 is TGTGCCAGCTCACCGCTAAGGGACATTTACGAGCAGTACTTC. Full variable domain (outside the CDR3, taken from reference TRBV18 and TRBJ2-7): NAGVMQNPRHLVRRRGQEARLRCSPMKGHSHVYWYRQLPEEGLKFMVYLQKENIIDESGMPKERFSAEFPKEGPSILRIQQVVRGDSAAYFCASSPLRDIYEQYFGPGTRLTVT.

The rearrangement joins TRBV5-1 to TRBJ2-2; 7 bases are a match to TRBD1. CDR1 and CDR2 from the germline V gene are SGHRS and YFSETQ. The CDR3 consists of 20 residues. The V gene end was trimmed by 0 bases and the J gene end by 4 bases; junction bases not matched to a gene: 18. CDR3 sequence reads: CASSLVTGVSRWTGTGELFF. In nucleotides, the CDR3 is TGCGCCAGCAGCTTGGTAACAGGGGTCTCGAGGTGGACGGGCACCGGGGAGCTGTTTTTT. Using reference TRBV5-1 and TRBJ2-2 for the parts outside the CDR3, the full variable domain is KAGVTQTPRYLIKTRGQQVTLSCSPISGHRSVSWYQQTPGQGLQFLFEYFSETQRNKGNFPGRFSGRQFSNSRSEMNVSTLELGDSALYLCASSLVTGVSRWTGTGELFFGEGSRLTVL.

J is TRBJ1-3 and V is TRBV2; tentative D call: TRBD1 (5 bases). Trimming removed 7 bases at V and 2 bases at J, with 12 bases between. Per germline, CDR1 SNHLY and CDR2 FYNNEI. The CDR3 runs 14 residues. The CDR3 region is CASTPGQPGNTIYF. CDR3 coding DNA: TGTGCCAGCACCCCGGGGCAGCCTGGAAACACCATATATTTT.

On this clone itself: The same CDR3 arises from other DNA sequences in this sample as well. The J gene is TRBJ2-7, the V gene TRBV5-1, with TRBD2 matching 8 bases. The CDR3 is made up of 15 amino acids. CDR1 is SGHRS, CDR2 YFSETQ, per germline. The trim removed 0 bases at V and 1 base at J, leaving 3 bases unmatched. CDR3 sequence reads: CASSLGSGVSYEQYF. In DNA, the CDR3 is TGCGCCAGCAGCTTGGGTAGCGGGGTTTCCTACGAGCAGTACTTC.

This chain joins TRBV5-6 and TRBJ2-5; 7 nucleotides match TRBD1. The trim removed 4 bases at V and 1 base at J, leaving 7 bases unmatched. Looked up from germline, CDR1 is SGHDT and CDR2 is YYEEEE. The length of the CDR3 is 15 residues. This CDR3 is CASSIRDRAQETQYF. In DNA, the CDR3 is TGTGCCAGCAGCATCCGGGACAGAGCCCAAGAGACCCAGTACTTC.

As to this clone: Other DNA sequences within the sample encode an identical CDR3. Here the CDR3 reads CASSLGQQETQYF. Written as DNA, the CDR3 is TGTGCCAGCAGCCTCGGACAGCAAGAGACCCAGTACTTC. The chain employs TRBV5-4 and TRBJ2-5; a weak D match, TRBD1 (6 bases). Germline assignment: CDR1 SGHNT and CDR2 YYREEE (reference sequence). The CDR3 runs to 13 residues. V gave up 4 bases and J gave up 2 bases, with 9 bases separating them.

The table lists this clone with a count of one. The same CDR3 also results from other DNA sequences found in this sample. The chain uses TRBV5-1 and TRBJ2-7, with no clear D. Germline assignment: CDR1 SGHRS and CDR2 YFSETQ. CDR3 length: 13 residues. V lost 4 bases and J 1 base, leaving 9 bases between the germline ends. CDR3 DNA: TGCGCCAGCAGCCCAGGACGGTCCTACGAGCAGTACTTC. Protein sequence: CASSPGRSYEQYF.

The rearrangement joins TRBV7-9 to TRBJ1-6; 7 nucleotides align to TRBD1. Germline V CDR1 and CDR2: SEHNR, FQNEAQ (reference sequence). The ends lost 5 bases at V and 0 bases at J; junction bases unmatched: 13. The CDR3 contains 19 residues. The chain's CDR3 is CASSPLLDRQSSYNSPLHF. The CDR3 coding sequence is TGTGCCAGCAGCCCACTTTTGGACAGGCAGAGCTCCTATAATTCACCCCTCCACTTT.

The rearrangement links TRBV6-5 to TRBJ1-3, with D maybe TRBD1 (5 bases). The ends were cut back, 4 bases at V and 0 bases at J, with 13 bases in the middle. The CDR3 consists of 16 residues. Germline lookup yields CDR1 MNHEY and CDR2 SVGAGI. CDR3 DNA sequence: TGTGCCAGCAGTTCCGGGACTGCGAGCTCTGGAAACACCATATATTTT. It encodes CASSSGTASSGNTIYF.

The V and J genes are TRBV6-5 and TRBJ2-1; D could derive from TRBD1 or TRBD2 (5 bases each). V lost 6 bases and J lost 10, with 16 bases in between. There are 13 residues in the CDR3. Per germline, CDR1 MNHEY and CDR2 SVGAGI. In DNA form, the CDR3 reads TGTGCCAGCAGAGAGGCCGGGACGGAAGAGCAGTTCTTC. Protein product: CASREAGTEEQFF.

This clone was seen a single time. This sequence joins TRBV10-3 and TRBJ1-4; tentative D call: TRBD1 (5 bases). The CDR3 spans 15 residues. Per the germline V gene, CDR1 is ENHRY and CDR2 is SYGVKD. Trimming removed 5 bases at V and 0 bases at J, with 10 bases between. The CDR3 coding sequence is TGTGCCATCAGTAGACAGTTAGCAACTAATGAAAAACTGTTTTTT. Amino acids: CAISRQLATNEKLFF.